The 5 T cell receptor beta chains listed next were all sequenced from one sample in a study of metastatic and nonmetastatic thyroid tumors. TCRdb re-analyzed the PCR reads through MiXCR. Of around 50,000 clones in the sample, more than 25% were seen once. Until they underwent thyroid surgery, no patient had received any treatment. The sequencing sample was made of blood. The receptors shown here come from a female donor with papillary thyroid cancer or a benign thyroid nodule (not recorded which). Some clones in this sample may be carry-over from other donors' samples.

In nucleotides, the CDR3 is TGTGCCAGCAGCTTGGGGCGGGTTAACACAGATACGCAGTATTTT. It codes for CASSLGRVNTDTQYF. This sequence joins TRBV11-1 and TRBJ2-3; the D gene could be TRBD1 or TRBD2 (5 bases each). V was trimmed by 3 bases and J by 2 bases, leaving 12 bases between them. The CDR3 has 15 residues. Germline loops: CDR1 SGHAT, CDR2 FQDESV (reference sequence).

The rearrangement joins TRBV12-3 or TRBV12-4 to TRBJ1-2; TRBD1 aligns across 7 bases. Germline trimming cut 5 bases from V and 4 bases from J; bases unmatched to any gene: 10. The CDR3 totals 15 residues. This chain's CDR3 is CASSHQTGLIYGYTF. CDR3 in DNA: TGTGCCAGCAGTCATCAGACAGGGCTCATCTATGGCTACACCTTC.

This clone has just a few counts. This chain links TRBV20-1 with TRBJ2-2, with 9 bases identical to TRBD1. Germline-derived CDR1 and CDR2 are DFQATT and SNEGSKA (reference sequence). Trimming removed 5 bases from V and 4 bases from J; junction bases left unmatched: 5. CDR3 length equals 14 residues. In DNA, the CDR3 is TGCAGTGCTTCCGACAGGGGGACCACCGGGGAGCTGTTTTTT. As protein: CSASDRGTTGELFF.

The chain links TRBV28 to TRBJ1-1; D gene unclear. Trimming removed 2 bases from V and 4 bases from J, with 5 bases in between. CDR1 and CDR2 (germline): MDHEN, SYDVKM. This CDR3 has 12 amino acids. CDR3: CASSLGTTEAFF. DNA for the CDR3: TGTGCCAGCAGTTTAGGTACCACTGAAGCTTTCTTT.

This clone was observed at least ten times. This CDR3 is CASSIRWGINEKLFF. CDR3 sequence (DNA): TGTGCCAGTAGTATAAGATGGGGGATTAATGAAAAACTGTTTTTT. The chain links TRBV19 to TRBJ1-4; tentative D call: TRBD1 (5 bases). Germline V CDR1 and CDR2: LNHDA, SQIVND (reference sequence). V lost 2 bases and J lost 4, with 11 bases in between. There are 15 residues in the CDR3.